This T cell receptor beta chain was recovered during a study of post-analysis software for immune sequencing data. Prepared TCR beta cDNA libraries contained unique molecular identifiers. TCRdb re-called the PCR reads with MiXCR, one entry per CDR3 protein. The table shows a few hundred thousand distinct CDR3 sequences, with less than 40% occurring only once. Study conclusions and caveats: Batch-matched samples strongly co-clustered by F measure. When patients were compared with controls, four or five TRBV segments were more frequent, TRBV5-6, TRBV5-1 and TRBV20-1 among them. When compared against controls, multiple sclerosis patients showed significantly lower normalized Chao1 diversity.

This CDR3 comprises 17 residues. Trimming stripped 4 bases from V and 4 bases from J, with 20 bases between. Germline CDR1 is SGHDN and CDR2 is FVKESK. Comment on this clonotype: Its target is unknown.

Input material: blood. The sequence was obtained from a girl aged 5-17 years with multiple sclerosis. V is TRBV14 and J is TRBJ2-1, with D possibly called TRBD1 or TRBD2 (6 bases each). The CDR3: CASSLLGGGPKYNEQFF. The CDR3 nucleotides read TGTGCCAGCAGCCTCCTAGGAGGGGGGCCAAAATACAATGAGCAGTTCTTC.